Here is one TCR beta chain with its context. Its target is not known. The data were obtained in a study of shared clonotypes between healthy human individuals. The study, taken as a whole, reports: Rarefaction showed sorted-subset sequencing was incomplete despite large depth.

The CDR3 runs 15 residues. CDR1 and CDR2 from the germline V gene are SGHKS and YYEKEE (reference sequence). V shed 3 bases and J 3 bases; nucleotides not matched to a gene: 6. Clones were read by immunoSEQ multiplex PCR, and TCRdb kept only the in-frame ones, dropping some. Found here are 2,500,000 or so clones, over 85% of them singletons; the top ten hold around 0.14%. The chain uses TRBV5-5 and TRBJ2-7, with 10 bases that match TRBD2. Sequencing used naive CD4+ T cells sorted from blood. Subset: CD45RA+ positively selected. The source is a man between 18 and 29 years old in good health. The CDR3 protein is CASSWTSGGVYEQYF. CDR3 in DNA: TGTGCCAGCAGCTGGACTAGCGGAGGGGTCTACGAGCAGTACTTC. The full variable domain, with the rest looked up from reference TRBV5-5 and TRBJ2-7, is DAGVTQSPTHLIKTRGQQVTLRCSPISGHKSVSWYQQVLGQGPQFIFQYYEKEERGRGNFPDRFSARQFPNYSSELNVNALLLGDSALYLCASSWTSGGVYEQYFGPGTRLTVT.